This T cell receptor beta chain was identified during a study of cytomegalovirus exposure and HLA in healthy donors. Trimming at V came to 3 bases and at J to 0 bases, leaving 14 bases not matched to a gene. This CDR3 is 18 amino acids long. Germline values: CDR1 PRHDT, CDR2 FYEKMQ (reference sequence). PCR involved 60 Vbeta and 13 Jbeta primers. Per the original methods: An analysis that came later counted 73 million or so unique TCR beta chains, approximately 11 million shared. Profiling relied on immunoSEQ multiplex PCR, and the TCRdb table lists in-frame clones only, not all of them. V, J and clone size derive from that table, while D and trimming were established from the DNA sequence. Of around 150,000 clones listed, approximately 82% were seen once; the top ten hold 1.5%. Comments on this clone: Its antigen remains unidentified.

Study observations and caveats: Later work associated more than 15,000 TCR beta sequences with HLA alleles at 0.05 false discovery rate. Later analysis identified a missense DCLRE1C variant that was linked to TCR beta V- and J-gene trimming. Highly shared variants forming one cluster were likely a sequencing artifact.

The sequencing input was PBMCs. The chain uses TRBV13 and TRBJ2-7; TRBD2 matches at 7 bases. This sequence originates from a man between 35 and 55 years old in good health and CMV-seronegative. CDR3 in DNA: TGTGCCAGCAGCTTGGGGTTTCCTGTTGGCGGGGGCTCCTACGAGCAGTACTTC. Translated: CASSLGFPVGGGSYEQYF.